This T cell receptor (beta chain) emerged from a study of blood T cell repertoires in COVID-19. For the study at large: The United States, Italy and Spain provided the acute and convalescent COVID-19 samples. T cells, B-cell-depleted T cells, or PBMCs provided the cDNA or gDNA that served as material.

The CDR3 loop spans 12 amino acids. Trimming took 3 bases from V and 11 from J, leaving 13 bases between them. Germline V gives CDR1 SNHLY, CDR2 FYNNEI. Per the original methods: Amplification with reference gene primers provided the estimates of nucleated cell counts. Assay: immunoSEQ multiplex PCR; the TCRdb copy retains only in-frame clones and omits some. From that table come the V and J calls and clone size; the DNA was used to work out D and trimming. The data hold 80,000 to 95,000 clones, with 60% to 80% observed a single time. This sequence joins TRBV2 and TRBJ1-1, with D possibly TRBD1 on 5 matching bases. This sequence originates from a woman aged 45-60 years with acute or convalescent COVID-19. Sequenced input: peripheral blood. For the CDR3, the DNA is TGTGCCAGCAGTGACAGGGCGGTGAGGGCTTTCTTT. This sequence encodes CASSDRAVRAFF. The complete variable domain, with remaining parts taken from reference TRBV2 and TRBJ1-1, reads EPEVTQTPSHQVTQMGQEVILRCVPISNHLYFYWYRQILGQKVEFLVSFYNNEISEKSEIFDDQFSVERPDGSNFTLKIRSTKLEDSAMYFCASSDRAVRAFFGQGTRLTVV.